A selection of T cell receptor beta chains follows, all from one sample in a study of T-cell memory formation after mild COVID-19. Via MiXCR, TCRdb re-called the 5' RACE reads, giving one row per CDR3 protein. The sample lists 350,000 to 500,000 distinct CDR3 sequences; about 19% were seen once. The sample was PBMCs or a T cell subset sorted from them (not recorded which). These receptors originate from an adult woman who had mild COVID-19 (a few samples of this study predate the infection). Cell type and time point are not known. The CDR3 runs from the conserved cysteine through the conserved F or W. The D gene is left open where the match is weak. Only some rows state a clone size, as once, few, many or a class for expanded clones.

V gene	J gene	clone size	D gene	CDR3 DNA	CDR3 protein
TRBV5-1	TRBJ1-6	.	.	TGCGCCAGCAGCAGGGGGACGCCGGGGTCACCCCTCCACTTT	CASSRGTPGSPLHF
TRBV3-1	TRBJ2-1	.	TRBD2	TGTGCCAGCAGCCATTACGTAGCGGGAGGGTTGGGTGAGCAGTTCTTC	CASSHYVAGGLGEQFF
TRBV7-9	TRBJ2-5	few	TRBD1	TGTGCCAGCAGCTTTTTACAGGGGGTCCAAGAGACCCAGTACTTC	CASSFLQGVQETQYF
TRBV29-1	TRBJ2-5	.	.	TGCAGCGTCGGGGCGCGTGAGACCCAGTACTTC	CSVGARETQYF
TRBV11-2	TRBJ1-4	many	.	TGTGCCAGCAGCTTGGGGGTCGCCCCTAATGAAAAACTGTTTTTT	CASSLGVAPNEKLFF
TRBV11-3	TRBJ2-1	.	TRBD2	TGTGCCAGCAGCTTCATAGCGGGAGGGTGGAATGAGCAGTTCTTC	CASSFIAGGWNEQFF
TRBV7-2	TRBJ2-2	few	TRBD2	TGTGCCAGCAGCTTAAGACTGACTAGCGCTTTCACCGGGGAGCTGTTTTTT	CASSLRLTSAFTGELFF
TRBV7-9	TRBJ2-5	few	.	TGTGCCAGCAGCCCCGTATACGAGACCCAGTACTTC	CASSPVYETQYF
TRBV12-3/TRBV12-4	TRBJ2-3	few	.	TGTGCCAGCAGCACGTTGGGAGATACGCAGTATTTT	CASSTLGDTQYF
TRBV20-1	TRBJ2-5	.	TRBD2	TGCAGTGCTAGAGGGCCGAGCGGGGACCAAGAGACCCAGTACTTC	CSARGPSGDQETQYF
TRBV5-1	TRBJ2-7	few	TRBD1	TGCGCCAGCAGCACGGGACAGGTGTTCTCCTACGAGCAGTACTTC	CASSTGQVFSYEQYF
TRBV7-2	TRBJ2-7	few	.	TGTGCCAGCAGCCCCAGGATGGACATTTCCTACGAGCAGTACTTC	CASSPRMDISYEQYF
TRBV2	TRBJ2-7	.	TRBD1	TGTGCCAGCAGTACGGACAGGGACCTAAACTACGAGCAGTACTTC	CASSTDRDLNYEQYF
TRBV5-5	TRBJ2-3	few	.	TGTGCCAGCTCGGGGATTTCCACAGATACGCAGTATTTT	CASSGISTDTQYF
TRBV7-3	TRBJ2-1	few	TRBD2	TGTGCCAGCAGCTTAAGGGCTAGCGGGAGAGGTGAGCAGTTCTTC	CASSLRASGRGEQFF
TRBV7-9	TRBJ1-5	.	.	TGTGCCAGCAGCTTAAAGGCGTTGGTTCAGCCCCAGCATTTT	CASSLKALVQPQHF
TRBV6-4	TRBJ1-1	few	TRBD1	TGTGCCAGCAGTCAGCGACAGGGAGTCACTGAAGCTTTCTTT	CASSQRQGVTEAFF
TRBV9	TRBJ2-5	few	.	TGTGCCAGCAGCGCGGACAGTTGGGAGACCCAGTACTTC	CASSADSWETQYF
TRBV18	TRBJ1-5	few	.	TGTGCCAGCTCCCTCGAGGCGGGCAAGCCCCAGCATTTT	CASSLEAGKPQHF
TRBV27	TRBJ1-2	.	TRBD1	TGTGCCAGCAGTTATACGCGGACAGGGGGCTTGGATGGCTACACCTTC	CASSYTRTGGLDGYTF
TRBV15	TRBJ2-1	many	TRBD2	TGTGCCACCGCGTCGGTGGGGGGGAACAATGAGCAGTTCTTC	CATASVGGNNEQFF
TRBV12-3/TRBV12-4	TRBJ2-6	.	TRBD2	TGTGCCAGCAGTGGGGGGGGTGCCGGGGCCAACGTCCTGACTTTC	CASSGGGAGANVLTF
TRBV7-9	TRBJ2-5	few	.	TGTGCCAGCAGCTCCACGAGGGCAGGGCGAGAGACCCAGTACTTC	CASSSTRAGRETQYF
TRBV2	TRBJ1-5	few	.	TGTGCCAGCAGTGAAGCTTGGGGATGGGGGGCCCATCAGCCCCAGCATTTT	CASSEAWGWGAHQPQHF
TRBV7-9	TRBJ1-1	.	.	TGTGCCAGCAGCCTTCAAGGGATCATGAACACTGAAGCTTTCTTT	CASSLQGIMNTEAFF
TRBV5-1	TRBJ2-1	.	TRBD1	TGCGCCAGCAGCTTGGAGACAGGGTTGACGAGCAATGAGCAGTTCTTC	CASSLETGLTSNEQFF
TRBV7-2	TRBJ1-5	.	.	TGTGCCAGCAGCTTAGTCGATAGGGGAGGTCAGCCCCAGCATTTT	CASSLVDRGGQPQHF
TRBV5-6	TRBJ2-1	.	TRBD2	TGTGCCAGCAGCCGCGGGAGGGAGGATGAGCAGTTCTTC	CASSRGREDEQFF
TRBV12-3/TRBV12-4	TRBJ1-3	many	.	TGTGCCAGCAGTTTAGGAAACACCATATATTTT	CASSLGNTIYF
TRBV7-9	TRBJ1-1	.	.	TGTGCCAGCAGCCCGGGGGGAGGGTACCATGAAGCTTTCTTT	CASSPGGGYHEAFF
TRBV12-3/TRBV12-4	TRBJ1-6	.	.	TGTGCCAGCAGTTCGAATAATTCACCCCTCCACTTT	CASSSNNSPLHF
TRBV6-5	TRBJ2-1	few	.	TGTGCCAGCAGTTACGGGCGGTTAAGCTCCTACAATGAGCAGTTCTTC	CASSYGRLSSYNEQFF
TRBV3-1	TRBJ2-7	many	.	TGTGCCAGCAGCCCGACGACAGGCTCCTACGAGCAGTACTTC	CASSPTTGSYEQYF
TRBV5-1	TRBJ2-7	.	.	TGCGCCAGCAGCTTGGATCCAACCTACGAGCAGTACTTC	CASSLDPTYEQYF
TRBV12-3/TRBV12-4	TRBJ2-2	few	.	TGTGCCAGCAGTTCGGAAGCCGGGGAGCTGTTTTTT	CASSSEAGELFF
TRBV7-2	TRBJ2-1	.	TRBD2	TGTGCCAGCAGCCTTAGCGGGAGGGCCCAGAATGAGCAGTTCTTC	CASSLSGRAQNEQFF
TRBV24-1	TRBJ1-5	many	.	TGTGCCACCAGCAAGGCGGGTCAGCCCCAGCATTTT	CATSKAGQPQHF
TRBV3-1	TRBJ2-3	.	.	TGTGCCAGCAGCCAAGATGTAGCCACAGATACGCAGTATTTT	CASSQDVATDTQYF
TRBV12-3/TRBV12-4	TRBJ1-1	.	.	TGTGCCAGCAGTTTAGGACAAGTCATCCTGACAGTGAACACTGAAGCTTTCTTT	CASSLGQVILTVNTEAFF
TRBV25-1	TRBJ2-7	.	.	TGTGCCAGCAGTGAACGAACAGGGACTTTTCGCTACGAGCAGTACTTC	CASSERTGTFRYEQYF
TRBV29-1	TRBJ1-1	.	.	TGCAGCGTTGAAGCCATGGAGGTGGTGGGTGAAGCTTTCTTT	CSVEAMEVVGEAFF
TRBV6-5	TRBJ1-1	few	TRBD1	TGTGCCAGCAGACTTCTAGACAGGGAGGGCGTAGGAGCTTTCTTT	CASRLLDREGVGAFF
TRBV2	TRBJ2-1	.	TRBD2	TGTGCCAGCAGGCTACTAGCGGGGGCTGGGTTCTTC	CASRLLAGAGFF